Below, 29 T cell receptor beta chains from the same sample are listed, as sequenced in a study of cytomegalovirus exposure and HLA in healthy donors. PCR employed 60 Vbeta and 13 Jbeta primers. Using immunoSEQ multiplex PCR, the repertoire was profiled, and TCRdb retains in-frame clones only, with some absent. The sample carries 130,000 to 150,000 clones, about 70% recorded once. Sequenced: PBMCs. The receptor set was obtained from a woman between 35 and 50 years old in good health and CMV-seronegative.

CDR3 region: CASRVGQMLSYEQYF. Here the CDR3 DNA reads TGTGCCAGCAGAGTTGGACAGATGCTCTCCTACGAGCAGTACTTC. The genes are TRBV2 and TRBJ2-7; perhaps TRBD1 as D (6 bases). The V gene's germline CDR1 is SNHLY and CDR2 FYNNEI. Trimming pared 6 bases from V and 0 bases from J, leaving 15 bases between. The CDR3 totals 15 residues. Drawing the rest from reference TRBV2 and TRBJ2-7, the complete variable domain is EPEVTQTPSHQVTQMGQEVILRCVPISNHLYFYWYRQILGQKVEFLVSFYNNEISEKSEIFDDQFSVERPDGSNFTLKIRSTKLEDSAMYFCASRVGQMLSYEQYFGPGTRLTVT.

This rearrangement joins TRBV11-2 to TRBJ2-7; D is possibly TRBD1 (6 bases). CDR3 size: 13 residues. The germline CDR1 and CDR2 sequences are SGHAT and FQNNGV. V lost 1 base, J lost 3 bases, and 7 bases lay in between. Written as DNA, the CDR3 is TGTGCCAGCAGCTTAGTCAGGGGCTACGAGCAGTACTTC. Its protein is CASSLVRGYEQYF.

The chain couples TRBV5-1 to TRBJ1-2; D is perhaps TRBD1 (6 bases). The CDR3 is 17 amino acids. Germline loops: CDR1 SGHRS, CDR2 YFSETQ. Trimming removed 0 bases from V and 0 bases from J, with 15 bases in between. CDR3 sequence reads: CASSLGDRSFTNYGYTF. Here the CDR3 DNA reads TGCGCCAGCAGCTTGGGTGACAGGAGCTTTACTAACTATGGCTACACCTTC.

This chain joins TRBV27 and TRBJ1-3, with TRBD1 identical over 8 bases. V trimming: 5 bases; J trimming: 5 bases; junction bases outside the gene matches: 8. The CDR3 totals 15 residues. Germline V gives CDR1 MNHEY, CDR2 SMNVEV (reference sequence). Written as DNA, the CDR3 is TGTGCCAGCAGTCAATGGCCAGGGGGCCGAAACACCATATATTTT. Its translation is CASSQWPGGRNTIYF.

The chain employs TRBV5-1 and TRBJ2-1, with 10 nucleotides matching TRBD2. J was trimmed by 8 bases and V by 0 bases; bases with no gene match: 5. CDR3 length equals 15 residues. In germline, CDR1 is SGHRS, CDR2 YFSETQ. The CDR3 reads CASSLGLAGVDEQFF. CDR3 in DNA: TGCGCCAGCAGCTTGGGGCTAGCGGGAGTCGATGAGCAGTTCTTC.

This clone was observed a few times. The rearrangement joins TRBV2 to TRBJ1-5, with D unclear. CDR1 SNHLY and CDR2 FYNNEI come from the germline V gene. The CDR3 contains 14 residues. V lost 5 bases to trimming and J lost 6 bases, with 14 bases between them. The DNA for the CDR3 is TGTGCCAGCAGTCCCGCGGGAACTTTTCAGCCCCAGCATTTT. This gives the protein CASSPAGTFQPQHF. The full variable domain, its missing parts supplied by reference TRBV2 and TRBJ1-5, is EPEVTQTPSHQVTQMGQEVILRCVPISNHLYFYWYRQILGQKVEFLVSFYNNEISEKSEIFDDQFSVERPDGSNFTLKIRSTKLEDSAMYFCASSPAGTFQPQHFGDGTRLSIL.

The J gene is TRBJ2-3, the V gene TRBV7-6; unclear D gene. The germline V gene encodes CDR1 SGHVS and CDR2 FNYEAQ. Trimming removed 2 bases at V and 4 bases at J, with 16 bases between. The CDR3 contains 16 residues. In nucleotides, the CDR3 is TGTGCCAGCAGCTTAAAAAGCTCCGTAAGCGCAGATACGCAGTATTTT. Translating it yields CASSLKSSVSADTQYF.

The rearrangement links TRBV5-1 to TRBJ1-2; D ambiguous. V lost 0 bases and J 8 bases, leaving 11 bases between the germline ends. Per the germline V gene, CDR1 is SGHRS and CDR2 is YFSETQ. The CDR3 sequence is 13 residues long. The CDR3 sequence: CASSLAGFSGYTF. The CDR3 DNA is TGCGCCAGCAGCTTGGCCGGGTTTTCAGGCTACACCTTC.

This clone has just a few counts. CDR3 region: CASSAVLNEQFF. Written as DNA, the CDR3 is TGTGCCAGCAGCGCGGTACTAAATGAGCAGTTCTTC. The chain joins TRBV2 to TRBJ2-1; D ambiguous. Germline CDR1 reads SNHLY; CDR2 reads FYNNEI. V was cut by 6 bases and J by 7 bases, with 10 bases left in between. This CDR3 contains 12 residues.

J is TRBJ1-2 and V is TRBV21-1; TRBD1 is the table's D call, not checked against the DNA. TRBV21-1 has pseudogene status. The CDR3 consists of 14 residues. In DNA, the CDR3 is TGTGCCAGCAGCAAACGGGCAGGGGCCCATGGCTACACCTTC. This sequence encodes CASSKRAGAHGYTF.

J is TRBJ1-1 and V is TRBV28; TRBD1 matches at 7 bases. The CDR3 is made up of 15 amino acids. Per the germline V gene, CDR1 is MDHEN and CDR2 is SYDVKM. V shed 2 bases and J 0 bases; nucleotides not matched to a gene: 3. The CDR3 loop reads CASSLGGTVNTEAFF. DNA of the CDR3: TGTGCCAGCAGTTTAGGCGGGACAGTGAACACTGAAGCTTTCTTT.

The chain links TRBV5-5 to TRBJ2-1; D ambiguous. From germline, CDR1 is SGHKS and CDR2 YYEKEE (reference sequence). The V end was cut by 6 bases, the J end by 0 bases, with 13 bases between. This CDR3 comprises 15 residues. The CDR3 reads CASTQDSRSYNEQFF. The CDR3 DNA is TGTGCCAGCACCCAAGACTCCCGCTCCTACAATGAGCAGTTCTTC.

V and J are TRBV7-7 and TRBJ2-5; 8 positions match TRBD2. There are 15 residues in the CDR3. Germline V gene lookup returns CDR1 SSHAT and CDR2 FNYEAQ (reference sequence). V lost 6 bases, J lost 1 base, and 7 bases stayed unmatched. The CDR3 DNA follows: TGTGCCAGCAGTACTGAGCGGGAGTTCCAAGAGACCCAGTACTTC. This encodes CASSTEREFQETQYF.

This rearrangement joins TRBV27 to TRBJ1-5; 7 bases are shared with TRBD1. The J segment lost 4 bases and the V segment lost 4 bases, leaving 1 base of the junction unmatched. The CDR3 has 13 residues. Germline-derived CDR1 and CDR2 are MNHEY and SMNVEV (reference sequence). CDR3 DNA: TGTGCCAGCAGTTGGGACAGAAATCAGCCCCAGCATTTT. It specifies CASSWDRNQPQHF.

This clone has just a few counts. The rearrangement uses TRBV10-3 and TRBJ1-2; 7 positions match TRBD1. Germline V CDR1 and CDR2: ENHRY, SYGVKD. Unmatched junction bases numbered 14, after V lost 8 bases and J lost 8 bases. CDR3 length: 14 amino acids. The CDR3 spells CAIGEGQFLAGYTF. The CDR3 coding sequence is TGTGCCATCGGAGAGGGACAGTTCCTGGCAGGCTACACCTTC.

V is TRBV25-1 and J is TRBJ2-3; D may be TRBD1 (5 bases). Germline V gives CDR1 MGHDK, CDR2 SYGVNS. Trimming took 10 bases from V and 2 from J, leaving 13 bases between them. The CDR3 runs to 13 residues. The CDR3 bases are TGTGCCAAACCAGACAGCACCACAGATACGCAGTATTTT. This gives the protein CAKPDSTTDTQYF. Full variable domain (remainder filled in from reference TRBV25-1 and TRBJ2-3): EADIYQTPRYLVIGTGKKITLECSQTMGHDKMYWYQQDPGMELHLIHYSYGVNSTEKGDLSSESTVSRIRTEHFPLTLESARPSHTSQYLCAKPDSTTDTQYFGPGTRLTVL.

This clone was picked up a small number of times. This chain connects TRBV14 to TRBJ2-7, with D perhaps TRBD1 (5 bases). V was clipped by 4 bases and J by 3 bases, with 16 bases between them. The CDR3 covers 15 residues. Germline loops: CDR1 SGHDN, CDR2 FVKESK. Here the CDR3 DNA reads TGTGCCAGCAGCCCCCAGGGCGCCATTTACTACGAGCAGTACTTC. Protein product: CASSPQGAIYYEQYF.

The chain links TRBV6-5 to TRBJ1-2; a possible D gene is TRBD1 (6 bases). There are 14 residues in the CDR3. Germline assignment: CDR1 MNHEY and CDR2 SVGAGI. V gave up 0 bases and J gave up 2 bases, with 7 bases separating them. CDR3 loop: CASSYSGANYGYTF. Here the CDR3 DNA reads TGTGCCAGCAGTTACTCGGGGGCGAACTATGGCTACACCTTC.

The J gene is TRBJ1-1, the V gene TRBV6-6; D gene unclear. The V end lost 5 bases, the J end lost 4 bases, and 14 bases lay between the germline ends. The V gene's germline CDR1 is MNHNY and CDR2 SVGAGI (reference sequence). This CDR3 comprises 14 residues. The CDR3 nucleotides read TGTGCCAGCAGTGACCCGAGGCGGGGCACTGAAGCTTTCTTT. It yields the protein CASSDPRRGTEAFF.

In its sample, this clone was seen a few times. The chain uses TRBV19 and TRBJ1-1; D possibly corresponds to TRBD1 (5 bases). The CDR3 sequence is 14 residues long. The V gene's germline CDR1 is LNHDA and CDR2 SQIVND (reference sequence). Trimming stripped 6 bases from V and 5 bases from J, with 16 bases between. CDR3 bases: TGTGCCAGTAGCCTTCAGGGCTATAGGACTGAAGCTTTCTTT. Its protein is CASSLQGYRTEAFF.

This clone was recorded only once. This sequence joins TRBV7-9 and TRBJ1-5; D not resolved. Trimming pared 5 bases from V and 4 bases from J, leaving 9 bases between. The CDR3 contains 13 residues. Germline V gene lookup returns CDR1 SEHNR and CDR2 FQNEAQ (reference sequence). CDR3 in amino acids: CASSHGGNQPQHF. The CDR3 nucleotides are TGTGCCAGCAGCCACGGCGGGAATCAGCCCCAGCATTTT.

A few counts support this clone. CDR3 in DNA: TGTGCCAGCAGCTTGGTTGCAGGGGCGGGCGGAAACACCATATATTTT. Residues: CASSLVAGAGGNTIYF. The chain recombines TRBV5-6 with TRBJ1-3, with D maybe TRBD1 (6 bases). Trimming took 0 bases from V and 4 from J, leaving 14 bases between them. The CDR3 runs 16 residues. Germline V gives CDR1 SGHDT, CDR2 YYEEEE.

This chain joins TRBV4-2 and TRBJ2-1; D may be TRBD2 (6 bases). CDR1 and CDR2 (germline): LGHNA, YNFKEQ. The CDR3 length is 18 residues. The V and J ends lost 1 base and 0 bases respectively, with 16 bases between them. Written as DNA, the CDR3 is TGTGCCAGCAGCCAAGCAACGGAGGGGTTTCGCTCCTACAATGAGCAGTTCTTC. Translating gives CASSQATEGFRSYNEQFF.

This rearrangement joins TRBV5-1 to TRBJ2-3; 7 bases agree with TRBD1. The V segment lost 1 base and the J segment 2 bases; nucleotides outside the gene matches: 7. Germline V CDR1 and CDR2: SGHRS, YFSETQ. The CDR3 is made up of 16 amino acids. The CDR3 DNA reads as TGCGCCAGCAGCTTGCGCCCAGACAGGGACACAGATACGCAGTATTTT. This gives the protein CASSLRPDRDTDTQYF.

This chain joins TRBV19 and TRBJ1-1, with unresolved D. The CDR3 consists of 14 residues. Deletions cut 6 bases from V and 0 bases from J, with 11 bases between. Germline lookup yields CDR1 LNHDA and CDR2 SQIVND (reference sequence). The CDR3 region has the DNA TGTGCCAGTAGATCCGGGAGCATGAACACTGAAGCTTTCTTT. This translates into CASRSGSMNTEAFF.

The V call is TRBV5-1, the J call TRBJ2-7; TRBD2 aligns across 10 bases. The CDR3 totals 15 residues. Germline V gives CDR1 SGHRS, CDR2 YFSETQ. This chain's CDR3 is CASFTPLAGVREQYF. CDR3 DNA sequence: TGCGCTTCATTCACCCCGCTAGCGGGAGTTCGCGAGCAGTACTTC.

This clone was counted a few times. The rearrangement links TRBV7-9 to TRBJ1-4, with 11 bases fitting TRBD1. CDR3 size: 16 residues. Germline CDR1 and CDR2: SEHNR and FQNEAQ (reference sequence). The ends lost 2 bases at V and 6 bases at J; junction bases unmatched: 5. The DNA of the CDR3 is TGTGCCAGCAGCTTAAACCGGGGACAGGGGGATGAAAAACTGTTTTTT. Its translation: CASSLNRGQGDEKLFF.

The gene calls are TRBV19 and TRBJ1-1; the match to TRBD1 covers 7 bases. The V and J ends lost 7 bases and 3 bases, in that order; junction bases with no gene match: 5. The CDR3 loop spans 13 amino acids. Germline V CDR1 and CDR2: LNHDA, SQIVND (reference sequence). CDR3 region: CASTRGYDTEAFF. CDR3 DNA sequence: TGTGCCAGTACCAGGGGGTATGACACTGAAGCTTTCTTT.

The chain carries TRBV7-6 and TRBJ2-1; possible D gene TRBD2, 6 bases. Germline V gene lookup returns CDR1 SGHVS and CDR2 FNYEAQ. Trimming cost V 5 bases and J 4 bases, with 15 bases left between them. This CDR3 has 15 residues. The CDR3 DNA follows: TGTGCCAGCAGCCGAGATTTAGCGGAGTACAATGAGCAGTTCTTC. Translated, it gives CASSRDLAEYNEQFF.